Each of the 19 T cell receptor beta chains below was sequenced from the same sample in a study of identical twins. TCRdb ran MiXCR on the 5' RACE reads and lists one entry per CDR3 protein. The repertoire includes 200,000 to 250,000 distinct CDR3 sequences, under 8.5% of them detected once, and 13% to 15% sits in the top ten. The sample also formed part of further work on T cells expressing NK-cell markers.

Source material: CD8+ T cells sorted from blood. These receptors all stem from a woman between 18 and 29 years old in good health.

This clonotype was counted ten times or more. The chain uses TRBV14 and TRBJ2-7; D ambiguous. Germline V lookup: CDR1 SGHDN, CDR2 FVKESK. CDR3 length: 16 residues. Deletions cut 0 bases from V and 3 bases from J, with 15 bases between. The CDR3 bases are TGTGCCAGCAGCCAAGATCGGTTCCCGGGTTACTACGAGCAGTACTTC. Protein product: CASSQDRFPGYYEQYF. Variable domain in full (rest from reference TRBV14 and TRBJ2-7): EAGVTQFPSHSVIEKGQTVTLRCDPISGHDNLYWYRRVMGKEIKFLLHFVKESKQDESGMPNNRFLAERTGGTYSTLKVQPAELEDSGVYFCASSQDRFPGYYEQYFGPGTRLTVT.

This clonotype was seen ten or more times. The chain employs TRBV9 and TRBJ2-3, with D possibly TRBD2 on 5 matching bases. The CDR3 is made up of 15 amino acids. Trimming left V 7 bases short and J 0 bases short, with 15 bases between. The germline V gene encodes CDR1 SGDLS and CDR2 YYNGEE. The CDR3 DNA sequence: TGTGCCAGCTCCGAGGGAAGGACGAGCACAGATACGCAGTATTTT. It encodes CASSEGRTSTDTQYF.

This clonotype was picked up many times. V usage is TRBV6-5 and J usage is TRBJ2-7; 7 bases are shared with TRBD1. This CDR3 has 15 residues. From germline, CDR1 is MNHEY and CDR2 SVGAGI. J lost 3 bases, V lost 5 bases, and 10 bases had no gene match. CDR3 amino acids: CASSLLAGGFYEQYF. The CDR3 nucleotides are TGTGCCAGCAGTCTTCTCGCAGGGGGATTCTACGAGCAGTACTTC.

This clonotype occurred a few times. The chain is built from TRBV20-1 and TRBJ1-2; D remains unclear. The V gene's germline CDR1 is DFQATT and CDR2 SNEGSKA (reference sequence). The length of the CDR3 is 16 residues. The CDR3 spells CSPMATGIPLNYGYTF. CDR3 DNA: TGCAGCCCTATGGCGACCGGTATCCCCCTTAACTATGGCTACACCTTC.

This clonotype was seen at least ten times. The chain has TRBV28 and TRBJ1-4; TRBD1 agrees at 7 bases. Per germline, CDR1 MDHEN and CDR2 SYDVKM. The CDR3 is 15 amino acids. Trimming at V came to 6 bases and at J to 6 bases, leaving 10 bases not matched to a gene. CDR3 residues: CASRGVGGAYEKLFF. CDR3 DNA sequence: TGTGCCAGCAGGGGGGTAGGGGGCGCCTATGAAAAACTGTTTTTT.

This clonotype has at least ten counts. The rearrangement links TRBV10-2 to TRBJ2-7; 7 bases are shared with TRBD2. Trimming at V came to 5 bases and at J to 4 bases, leaving 8 bases not matched to a gene. CDR3 length: 14 residues. Germline V gene data show CDR1 as WSHSY and CDR2 as SAAADI. CDR3 in DNA: TGCGCCAGCAGTATGGAGGGAGGGTGGTACGAGCAGTACTTC. This encodes CASSMEGGWYEQYF.

V and J are TRBV7-9 and TRBJ1-2; D unresolved. V was cut by 1 base and J by 2 bases, with 11 bases left in between. The germline V gene has CDR1 SEHNR and CDR2 FQNEAQ (reference sequence). The length of the CDR3 is 15 residues. The CDR3 DNA reads as TGTGCCAGCAGCTTAGTCGTTCCAGTGAACTATGGCTACACCTTC. This gives the protein CASSLVVPVNYGYTF.

This chain joins TRBV10-3 and TRBJ2-5, with D tentatively TRBD1 (6 bases). The CDR3 has 14 residues. The germline V and J ends were trimmed by 3 bases and 0 bases, with 8 bases remaining between them. CDR1 and CDR2 (germline): ENHRY, SYGVKD. In DNA form, the CDR3 reads TGTGCCATCAGTGACGGGACATACCAAGAGACCCAGTACTTC. Its protein is CAISDGTYQETQYF.

The sample holds a few counts of this clonotype. The chain links TRBV7-8 to TRBJ2-7; D possibly corresponds to TRBD2 (5 bases). The ends were cut back, 2 bases at V and 2 bases at J, with 10 bases in the middle. This CDR3 region has 14 residues. CDR1 and CDR2 (germline): SGHVS, FQNEAQ. CDR3 bases: TGTGCCAGCAGCTTACGGGGTATCCCCTACGAGCAGTACTTC. Protein product: CASSLRGIPYEQYF.

In its sample, this clonotype was seen many times. The chain has TRBV7-9 and TRBJ2-7, with a weak D call TRBD1 (5 bases). CDR3 length: 17 amino acids. Per the germline V gene, CDR1 is SEHNR and CDR2 is FQNEAQ (reference sequence). Trimming pared 1 base from V and 2 bases from J, leaving 18 bases between. The CDR3 bases are TGTGCCAGCAGCTTAGGCGCCCTAATGACAGCCACCTACGAGCAGTACTTC. It yields the protein CASSLGALMTATYEQYF. Using reference TRBV7-9 and TRBJ2-7 for the parts outside the CDR3, the full variable domain is DTGVSQNPRHKITKRGQNVTFRCDPISEHNRLYWYRQTLGQGPEFLTYFQNEAQLEKSRLLSDRFSAERPKGSFSTLEIQRTEQGDSAMYLCASSLGALMTATYEQYFGPGTRLTVT.

J is TRBJ2-2 and V is TRBV2, with 8 positions matching TRBD2. Germline CDR1 is SNHLY and CDR2 is FYNNEI. The CDR3 length is 14 residues. V lost 8 bases, J lost 7 bases, and 9 bases stayed unmatched. The CDR3 coding sequence is TGTGCCAGCTCCCCCCCGGGGGGGAGCGGGGAGCTGTTTTTT. Translating gives CASSPPGGSGELFF.

This clonotype was picked up many times. V and J are TRBV5-1 and TRBJ2-7; D is possibly TRBD1 or TRBD2 (7 bases each). The ends were cut back, 2 bases at V and 4 bases at J, with 13 bases in the middle. The CDR3 consists of 14 residues. CDR1 is SGHRS, CDR2 YFSETQ, per germline. CDR3 nucleotide sequence: TGCGCCAGCAGCTTAAGACAGGGAGGGTACGAGCAGTACTTC. It is translated as CASSLRQGGYEQYF.

This clonotype was picked up a small number of times. V gene TRBV6-1 combines with J gene TRBJ2-1; 9 bases map to TRBD2. Germline V gives CDR1 MNHNS, CDR2 SASEGT. Trimming took 6 bases from V and 4 from J; bases not matched to a gene: 7. The CDR3 is 15 residues long. This chain's CDR3 is CASRKGLASYNEQFF. The CDR3 nucleotides are TGTGCCAGCAGAAAAGGACTAGCGAGTTACAATGAGCAGTTCTTC.

This clonotype was seen ten or more times. The chain couples TRBV13 to TRBJ1-1; unclear D gene. CDR1 and CDR2 from the germline V gene are PRHDT and FYEKMQ (reference sequence). CDR3 length: 13 residues. With 4 bases removed from V and 11 bases from J, the gap between germline ends came to 17 bases. The CDR3 region has the DNA TGTGCCAGCAGCTCCGGTAAAGGGATAGAGGCTTTCTTT. Encoded protein: CASSSGKGIEAFF.

This clonotype was counted many times. The chain carries TRBV12-5 and TRBJ1-1; a weak D match, TRBD1 (6 bases). V gave up 3 bases and J gave up 6 bases, with 11 bases separating them. This CDR3 region has 13 residues. The V gene's germline CDR1 is LGHNT and CDR2 FRNRAP. CDR3 region: CASGFGGGPEAFF. CDR3 nucleotide sequence: TGTGCTAGTGGTTTCGGGGGGGGGCCTGAAGCTTTCTTT.

This clonotype was picked up a small number of times. The V call is TRBV9, the J call TRBJ2-1, with 9 positions matching TRBD1. The CDR3 is 16 residues long. V lost 4 bases to trimming and J lost 7 bases; unmatched junction nucleotides: 12. From germline, CDR1 is SGDLS and CDR2 YYNGEE. The CDR3, as DNA: TGTGCCAGCAGCCCCTTTGGGGGACAGGGAAGGAATGAGCAGTTCTTC. Amino acid sequence: CASSPFGGQGRNEQFF.

This clonotype was counted at least ten times. The chain has TRBV27 and TRBJ2-2, with a tentative D call TRBD2 (5 bases). V dropped 3 bases and J dropped 4 bases, with 12 bases sitting between them. CDR1 is MNHEY and CDR2 is SMNVEV in the germline V gene (reference sequence). This CDR3 is built from 15 residues. In DNA, the CDR3 is TGTGCCAGCAGTTTCTTAAGGACTCCCACCGGGGAGCTGTTTTTT. Its protein is CASSFLRTPTGELFF.

This clonotype was picked up a small number of times. CDR3 amino acids: CASSQGSYQETQYF. CDR3 nucleotide sequence: TGTGCCAGCTCCCAAGGCAGCTATCAAGAGACCCAGTACTTC. The chain employs TRBV6-1 and TRBJ2-5; D remains unclear. Between the trimmed V and J ends, which lost 8 bases and 2 bases, there was a span of 15 bases. Germline V gene lookup returns CDR1 MNHNS and CDR2 SASEGT. This CDR3 comprises 14 residues.

The V call is TRBV4-1, the J call TRBJ1-5; unclear D gene. CDR1 is MGHRA and CDR2 is YSYEKL in the germline V gene. This CDR3 has 17 amino acids. V was cut by 0 bases and J by 0 bases, with 12 bases left in between. In DNA form, the CDR3 reads TGCGCCAGCAGCCAAGATTATCTAGAAAATAGCAATCAGCCCCAGCATTTT. This translates into CASSQDYLENSNQPQHF.